The 26 T cell receptor beta chains below all came from one sample that was sequenced in a study of T-cell reconstitution after alpha-beta-depleted transplantation in children. Preparation of the TCRbeta library used unique molecular identifiers. TCRdb redid the calling of the PCR reads with MiXCR, one entry per CDR3 protein. The sample consists of 440,000 or so distinct CDR3 sequences, about a tenth of them appearing once. Here the sequenced sample was PBMCs from the stem cell graft donor, taken from the stem cell graft. The receptor source for this set is a human donor who donated a stem cell graft to a child with acute myeloid leukemia.

The table lists this clonotype with a few counts. The CDR3 here is CASSASDRMGIYEQYV. DNA of the CDR3: TGTGCCAGCAGCGCCTCGGACAGGATGGGGATCTACGAGCAGTACGTC. The chain carries TRBV7-2 and TRBJ2-7; TRBD1 matches 7 bases. The germline gives CDR1 SGHTA, CDR2 FQGNSA. The V segment lost 5 bases and the J segment 3 bases; nucleotides outside the gene matches: 13. The CDR3 covers 16 residues.

This clonotype has just a few counts. The CDR3 loop is CAISGPYGTGDKSGELFF. The CDR3 nucleotides are TGTGCCATCAGTGGACCATACGGGACAGGGGATAAATCCGGGGAGCTGTTTTTT. The chain is built from TRBV10-3 and TRBJ2-2; 10 bases are a match to TRBD1. The CDR3 length is 18 residues. CDR1 ENHRY and CDR2 SYGVKD come from the germline V gene. The J segment lost 6 bases and the V segment lost 4 bases, leaving 14 bases of the junction unmatched.

The chain has TRBV7-2 and TRBJ2-3, with 14 bases that match TRBD2. This CDR3 is built from 17 residues. Per germline, CDR1 SGHTA and CDR2 FQGNSA. The V gene end was trimmed by 4 bases and the J gene end by 6 bases; junction bases not matched to a gene: 9. The DNA for the CDR3 is TGTGCCAGCAGCTCGCGGACTAGCGGGAGGATTAGGGATACGCAGTATTTT. The encoded protein is CASSSRTSGRIRDTQYF.

A remark on this clonotype: Germline is not matched at one junction end, which may reflect a read error. The chain combines TRBV3-1 with TRBJ2-1; D is possibly TRBD2 (6 bases). Germline CDR1 is LGHDT and CDR2 is YNNKEL (reference sequence). The CDR3 has 19 amino acids. CDR3 bases: TGTGCCTGCAGCCAACTCGCAGCGGGTCTACCCCAATCATACAATGAGCAGTTCTTC. Translation: CACSQLAAGLPQSYNEQFF.

The chain employs TRBV7-2 and TRBJ2-2, with TRBD1 identical over 7 bases. The CDR3 length is 15 residues. V lost 5 bases to trimming and J lost 5 bases; unmatched junction nucleotides: 8. From germline, CDR1 is SGHTA and CDR2 FQGNSA. CDR3 coding DNA: TGTGCCAGCAGCCTAGGGGGCGGACCGACCGGGGAGCTGTTTTTT. Translated, it gives CASSLGGGPTGELFF.

V and J are TRBV29-1 and TRBJ1-2, with 10 bases aligning to TRBD1. V dropped 6 bases and J dropped 1; count of bases not matched to a gene: 5. The germline V gene has CDR1 SQVTM and CDR2 ANQGSEA. This CDR3 is built from 14 residues. This chain's CDR3 is CSVAGTGDNYGYTF. The CDR3 DNA reads as TGCAGCGTGGCTGGGACAGGGGATAACTATGGCTACACCTTC. Variable domain in full (rest from reference TRBV29-1 and TRBJ1-2): SAVISQKPSRDICQRGTSLTIQCQVDSQVTMMFWYRQQPGQSLTLIATANQGSEATYESGFVIDKFPISRPNLTFSTLTVSNMSPEDSSIYLCSVAGTGDNYGYTFGSGTRLTVV.

The V gene is TRBV29-1, the J gene TRBJ2-7; 7 nucleotides line up with TRBD2. This CDR3 is built from 12 residues. Germline trimming cut 4 bases from V and 5 bases from J; bases unmatched to any gene: 5. In germline, CDR1 is SQVTM, CDR2 ANQGSEA. DNA of the CDR3: TGCAGCGTTGCGCCTAGCGGCCACGAGCAGTACTTC. Translation: CSVAPSGHEQYF.

At least ten counts were recorded for this clonotype. The chain employs TRBV9 and TRBJ2-1; TRBD2 matches at 10 bases. CDR1 and CDR2 from the germline V gene are SGDLS and YYNGEE. The CDR3 is 15 residues long. Trimming cost V 0 bases and J 5 bases; bases outside gene matches: 2. CDR3 in amino acids: CASSVGLAGDNEQFF. The CDR3 region has the DNA TGTGCCAGCAGCGTAGGTCTAGCGGGGGACAATGAGCAGTTCTTC.

The gene calls are TRBV19 and TRBJ2-7, with unresolved D. The germline CDR1 and CDR2 sequences are LNHDA and SQIVND (reference sequence). The CDR3 spans 15 residues. The V end was cut by 3 bases, the J end by 3 bases, with 15 bases between. The CDR3 here is CASSMWGLPNYEQYF. The CDR3, as DNA: TGTGCCAGTAGTATGTGGGGATTGCCGAACTACGAGCAGTACTTC.

This clonotype was found a few times. This chain links TRBV29-1 with TRBJ2-7, with a weak D call TRBD2 (5 bases). Trimming stripped 5 bases from V and 2 bases from J, with 7 bases between. The CDR3 contains 11 residues. CDR1 and CDR2 (germline): SQVTM, ANQGSEA. This CDR3 reads CSVFGAYEQYF. CDR3 nucleotides: TGCAGCGTTTTCGGGGCCTACGAGCAGTACTTC.

This clonotype was recorded at least ten times. This sequence joins TRBV12-3 or TRBV12-4 and TRBJ1-6; 7 bases line up with TRBD1. V trimming: 7 bases; J trimming: 6 bases; junction bases outside the gene matches: 9. This CDR3 is built from 15 residues. The CDR3 sequence is CASTLGGGSNSPLHF. In DNA form, the CDR3 reads TGTGCCAGCACCTTGGGAGGGGGCAGTAATTCACCCCTCCACTTT.

The V gene is TRBV15, the J gene TRBJ2-5; D is unresolved. Germline V CDR1 and CDR2: LNHNV, YYDKDF (reference sequence). CDR3 length: 14 residues. Between the trimmed V and J ends, which lost 0 bases and 3 bases, there was a span of 8 bases. CDR3 sequence (DNA): TGTGCCACCAGCAGAGATCGGTCAAAAGAGACCCAGTACTTC. Protein product: CATSRDRSKETQYF.

There are a few counts of this clonotype. The chain employs TRBV10-3 and TRBJ2-7; TRBD2 might be the D (5 bases). Trimming cost V 6 bases and J 0 bases, with 18 bases left between them. This CDR3 has 16 residues. Germline V gene data show CDR1 as ENHRY and CDR2 as SYGVKD. The CDR3 is CAISRTALRDSYEQYF. For the CDR3, the DNA is TGTGCCATCAGCCGGACGGCCTTGAGGGACTCCTACGAGCAGTACTTC.

This clonotype was found a few times. This sequence joins TRBV28 and TRBJ2-1; 12 bases are a match to TRBD2. The V segment lost 6 bases and the J segment 2 bases; nucleotides outside the gene matches: 5. The CDR3 consists of 16 residues. The germline V gene has CDR1 MDHEN and CDR2 SYDVKM. The CDR3 region is CASRPSSGGAYNEQFF. DNA of the CDR3: TGTGCCAGCAGACCTTCTAGCGGGGGGGCCTACAATGAGCAGTTCTTC.

This clonotype was seen a few times. This rearrangement joins TRBV5-1 to TRBJ2-3; 7 bases line up with TRBD1. V shed 3 bases, J shed 1 base, and the junction held 5 bases outside the gene matches. The CDR3 sequence is 15 residues long. The germline V gene encodes CDR1 SGHRS and CDR2 YFSETQ. The CDR3 DNA reads TGCGCCAGCAGCTGGGCCGGGACAGGCACAGATACGCAGTATTTT. It specifies CASSWAGTGTDTQYF.

This clonotype was seen repeatedly, ten times or more. The rearrangement uses TRBV10-3 and TRBJ2-5, with unresolved D. Germline V gives CDR1 ENHRY, CDR2 SYGVKD. The CDR3 spans 14 residues. The V end was cut by 8 bases, the J end by 5 bases, with 18 bases between. The CDR3 reads CAIGNHLIGETQYF. In DNA, the CDR3 is TGTGCCATCGGGAATCACCTGATAGGCGAGACCCAGTACTTC.

The chain has TRBV21-1 and TRBJ1-1; the table gives TRBD1 as D, unverified against the DNA. TRBV21-1 is termed a pseudogene. The CDR3 has 19 amino acids. Here the CDR3 reads CASSKVSGAFDKENTEAFF. CDR3 DNA: TGTGCCAGCAGCAAAGTAAGTGGGGCCTTTGATAAGGAGAACACTGAAGCTTTCTTT.

The chain joins TRBV2 to TRBJ1-1; D is perhaps TRBD1 (5 bases). V lost 5 bases to trimming and J lost 0 bases, with 13 bases between them. This CDR3 spans 15 amino acids. Per the germline V gene, CDR1 is SNHLY and CDR2 is FYNNEI. The CDR3: CASSSNGAMNTEAFF. The DNA for the CDR3 is TGTGCCAGCAGTTCAAATGGGGCCATGAACACTGAAGCTTTCTTT.

This rearrangement joins TRBV20-1 to TRBJ2-1, with D possibly matching TRBD2 (6 bases). The CDR3 sequence is 15 residues long. Trimming removed 3 bases at V and 0 bases at J, with 12 bases between. In germline, CDR1 is DFQATT, CDR2 SNEGSKA (reference sequence). The CDR3 DNA sequence: TGCAGTGCTAGGGCTTCCGGGGGCTCCTACAATGAGCAGTTCTTC. Amino acid sequence: CSARASGGSYNEQFF.

This clonotype has only a few counts. This chain connects TRBV2 to TRBJ2-7, with D possibly matching TRBD1 (5 bases). The CDR3 covers 13 residues. Trimming stripped 6 bases from V and 6 bases from J, with 15 bases between. CDR1 is SNHLY and CDR2 is FYNNEI in the germline V gene. The CDR3 loop is CASRGLPGSEQYV. The CDR3 DNA reads TGTGCCAGCAGGGGCCTCCCAGGGTCCGAGCAGTACGTC.

The table lists this clonotype with a few counts. The genes are TRBV10-3 and TRBJ2-5; 7 nucleotides match TRBD2. The germline gives CDR1 ENHRY, CDR2 SYGVKD. This CDR3 contains 13 residues. Trimming at V came to 4 bases and at J to 3 bases, leaving 2 bases not matched to a gene. The CDR3 DNA follows: TGTGCCATCAGTGGGAGCGGGAAAGAGACCCAGTACTTC. This gives the protein CAISGSGKETQYF.

This clonotype has at least ten counts. The chain couples TRBV21-1 to TRBJ2-5; the D segment call TRBD2 is taken from the table without a DNA check. TRBV21-1 is noted as a pseudogene. There are 17 residues in the CDR3. The CDR3: CASSKGGSGLDQETQYF. CDR3 DNA sequence: TGTGCCAGCAGCAAAGGAGGGAGTGGACTAGACCAAGAGACCCAGTACTTC.

This chain uses TRBV19 with TRBJ1-1; 9 bases align to TRBD1. Germline assignment: CDR1 LNHDA and CDR2 SQIVND (reference sequence). Trimming cost V 10 bases and J 1 base; bases outside gene matches: 7. The CDR3 has 14 residues. CDR3 region: CATKPGQGNTEAFF. The CDR3 nucleotides read TGTGCCACGAAGCCGGGACAGGGGAACACTGAAGCTTTCTTT.

Ten or more counts support this clonotype. The rearrangement joins TRBV5-1 to TRBJ2-5; 7 bases are shared with TRBD2. The CDR3 spans 15 residues. The V gene's germline CDR1 is SGHRS and CDR2 YFSETQ. With V trimmed by 6 bases and J by 3 bases, 11 bases remained unmatched. The DNA of the CDR3 is TGCGCCAGCACAGTTACCGGGAGGAGAAAAGAGACCCAGTACTTC. Protein: CASTVTGRRKETQYF.

This clonotype turned up a few times. The chain is built from TRBV5-1 and TRBJ1-2; maybe TRBD1 (5 bases). The CDR3 sequence is 15 residues long. Trimming left V 0 bases short and J 2 bases short, with 11 bases between. Germline CDR1 SGHRS, CDR2 YFSETQ. The CDR3 region is CASSLDPGENYGYTF. DNA of the CDR3: TGCGCCAGCAGCTTGGATCCGGGGGAGAACTATGGCTACACCTTC.

This clonotype was recorded at least ten times. V usage is TRBV5-5 and J usage is TRBJ1-2; D gene uncertain. The CDR3 runs to 11 residues. The V end lost 4 bases, the J end lost 7 bases, and 8 bases lay between the germline ends. Germline CDR1 SGHKS, CDR2 YYEKEE (reference sequence). In nucleotides, the CDR3 is TGTGCCAGCAGCGAGGACGGTGGCTACACCTTC. It yields the protein CASSEDGGYTF.